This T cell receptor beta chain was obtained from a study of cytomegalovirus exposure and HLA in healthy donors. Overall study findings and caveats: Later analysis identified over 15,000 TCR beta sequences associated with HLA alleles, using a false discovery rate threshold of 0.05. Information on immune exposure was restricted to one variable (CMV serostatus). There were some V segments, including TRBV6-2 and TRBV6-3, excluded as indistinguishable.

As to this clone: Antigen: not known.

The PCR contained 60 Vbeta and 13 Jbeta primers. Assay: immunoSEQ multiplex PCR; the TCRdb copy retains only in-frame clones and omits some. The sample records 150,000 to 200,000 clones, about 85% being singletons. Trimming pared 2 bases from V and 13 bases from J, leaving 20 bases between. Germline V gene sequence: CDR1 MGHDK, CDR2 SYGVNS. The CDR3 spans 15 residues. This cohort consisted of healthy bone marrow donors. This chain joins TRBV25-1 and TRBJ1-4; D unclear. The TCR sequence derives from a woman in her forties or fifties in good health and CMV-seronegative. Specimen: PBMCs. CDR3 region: CASSEGGSGGTGLFF. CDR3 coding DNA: TGTGCCAGCAGTGAAGGAGGGTCAGGAGGTACTGGACTGTTTTTT.